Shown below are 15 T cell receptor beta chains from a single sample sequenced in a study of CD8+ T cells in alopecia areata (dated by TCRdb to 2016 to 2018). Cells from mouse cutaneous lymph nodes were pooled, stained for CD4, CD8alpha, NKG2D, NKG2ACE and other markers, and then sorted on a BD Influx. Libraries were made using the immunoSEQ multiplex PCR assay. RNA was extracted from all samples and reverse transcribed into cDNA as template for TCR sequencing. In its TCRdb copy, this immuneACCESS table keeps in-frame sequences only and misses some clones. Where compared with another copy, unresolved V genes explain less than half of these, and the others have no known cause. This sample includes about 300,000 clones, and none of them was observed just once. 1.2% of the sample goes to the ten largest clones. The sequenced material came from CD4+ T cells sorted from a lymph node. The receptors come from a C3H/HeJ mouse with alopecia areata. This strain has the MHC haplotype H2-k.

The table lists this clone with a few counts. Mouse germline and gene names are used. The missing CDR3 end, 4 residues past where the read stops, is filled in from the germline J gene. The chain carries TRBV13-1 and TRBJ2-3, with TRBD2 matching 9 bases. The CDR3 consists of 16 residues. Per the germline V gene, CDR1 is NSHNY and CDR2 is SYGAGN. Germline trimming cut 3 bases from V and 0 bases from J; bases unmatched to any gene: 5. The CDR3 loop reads CASSVQLGGSAETLYF. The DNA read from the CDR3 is TGTGCCAGCAGTGTCCAACTGGGGGGTAGTGCAGAA.

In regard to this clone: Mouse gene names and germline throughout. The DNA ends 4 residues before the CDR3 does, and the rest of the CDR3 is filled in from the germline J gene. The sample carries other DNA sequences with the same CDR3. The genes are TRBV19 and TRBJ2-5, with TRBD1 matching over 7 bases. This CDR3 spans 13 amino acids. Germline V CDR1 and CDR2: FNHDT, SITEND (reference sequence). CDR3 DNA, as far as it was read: TGTGCCAGCAGTAGGGACAGAGAAGAC. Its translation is CASSRDRED. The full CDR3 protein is CASSRDREDTQYF. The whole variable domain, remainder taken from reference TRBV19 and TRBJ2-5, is GGIITQTPKFLIGQEGQKLTLKCQQNFNHDTMYWYRQDSGKGLRLIYYSITENDLQKGDLSEGYDASREKKSSFSLTVTSAQKNEMAVFLCASSRDREDTQYFGPGTRLLVL.

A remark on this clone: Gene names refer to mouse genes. The CDR3 region is CASSDPGNQDTQYF. The CDR3 bases that were read are TGTGCCAGCAGTGACCCAGGGAACCAAGAC. The chain has TRBV13-3 and TRBJ2-5; tentatively, D is TRBD1 (5 bases). The CDR3 extends 4 residues past the end of the read, so its final part is completed from the germline J gene. Germline values: CDR1 NNHDY, CDR2 SYVADS. V gave up 2 bases and J gave up 0 bases, with 7 bases separating them. CDR3 length: 14 residues.

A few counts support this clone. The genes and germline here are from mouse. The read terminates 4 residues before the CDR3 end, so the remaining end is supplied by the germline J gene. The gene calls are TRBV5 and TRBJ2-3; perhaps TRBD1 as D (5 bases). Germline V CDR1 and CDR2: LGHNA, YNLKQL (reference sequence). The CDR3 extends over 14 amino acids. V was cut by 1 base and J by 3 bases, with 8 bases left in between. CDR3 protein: CASSQGRQAETLYF. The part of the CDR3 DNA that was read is TGTGCCAGCAGCCAAGGGCGACAGGCAGAA.

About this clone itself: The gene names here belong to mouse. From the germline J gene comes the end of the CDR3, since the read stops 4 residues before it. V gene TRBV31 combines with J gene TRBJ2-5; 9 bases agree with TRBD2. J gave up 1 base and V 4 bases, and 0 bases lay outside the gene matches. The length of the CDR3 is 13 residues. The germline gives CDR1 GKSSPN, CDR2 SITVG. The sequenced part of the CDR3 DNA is TGTGCCTGGACTGGGGGGGACCAAGAC. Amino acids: CAWTGGDQD. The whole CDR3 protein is CAWTGGDQDTQYF.

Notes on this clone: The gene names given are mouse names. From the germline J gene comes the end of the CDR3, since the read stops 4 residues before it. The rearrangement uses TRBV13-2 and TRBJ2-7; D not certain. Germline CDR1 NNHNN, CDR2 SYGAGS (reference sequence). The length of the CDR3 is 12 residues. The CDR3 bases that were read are TGTGCCAGCGGTGATCACAGATAT. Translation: CASGDHRY. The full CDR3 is CASGDHRYEQYF.

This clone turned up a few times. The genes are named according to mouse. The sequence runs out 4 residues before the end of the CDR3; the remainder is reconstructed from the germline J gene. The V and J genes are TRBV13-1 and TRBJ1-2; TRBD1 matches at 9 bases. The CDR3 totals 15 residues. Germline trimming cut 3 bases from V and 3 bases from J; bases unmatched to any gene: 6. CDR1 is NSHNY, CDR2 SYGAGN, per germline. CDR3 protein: CASSAGTGKDSDYTF. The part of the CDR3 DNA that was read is TGTGCCAGCAGTGCCGGGACAGGGAAGGACTCC.

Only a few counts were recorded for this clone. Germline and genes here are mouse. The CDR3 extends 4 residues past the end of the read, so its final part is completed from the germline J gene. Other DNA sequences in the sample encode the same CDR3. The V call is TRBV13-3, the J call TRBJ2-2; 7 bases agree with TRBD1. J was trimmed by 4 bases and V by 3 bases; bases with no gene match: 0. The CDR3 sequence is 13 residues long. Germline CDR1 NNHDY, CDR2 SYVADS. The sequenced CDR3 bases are TGTGCCAGCAGTGCAGGGGGCACCGGG. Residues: CASSAGGTG. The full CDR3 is CASSAGGTGQLYF.

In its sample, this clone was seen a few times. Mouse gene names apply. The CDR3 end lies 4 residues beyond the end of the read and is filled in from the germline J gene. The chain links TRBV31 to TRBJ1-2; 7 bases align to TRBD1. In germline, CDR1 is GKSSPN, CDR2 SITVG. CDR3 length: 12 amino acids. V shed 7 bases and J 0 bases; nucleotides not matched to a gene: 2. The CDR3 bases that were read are TGTGCCTCCGGGACAGCAAACTCC. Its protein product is CASGTANS. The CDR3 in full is CASGTANSDYTF. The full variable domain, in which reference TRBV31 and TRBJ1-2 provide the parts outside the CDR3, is AQTIHQWPVAEIKAVGSPLSLGCTIKGKSSPNLYWYWQATGGTLQQLFYSITVGQVESVVQLNLSASRPKDDQFILSTEKLLLSHSGFYLCASGTANSDYTFGSGTRLLVI.

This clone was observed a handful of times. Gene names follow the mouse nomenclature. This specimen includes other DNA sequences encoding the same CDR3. The CDR3 here is CASSEGDNYNSPLYF. Incomplete CDR3 DNA: TGTGCCAGCAGTGAAGGGGACAACTATAATTCGCCC. The chain joins TRBV13-1 to TRBJ1-6, with D maybe TRBD1 (6 bases). From the germline J gene comes the end of the CDR3, since the read stops 3 residues before it. TRBJ1-6 is an ORF; its function is uncertain. Germline CDR1 and CDR2: NSHNY and SYGAGN. This CDR3 has 15 amino acids. V was trimmed by 2 bases and J by 3 bases, leaving 9 bases between them.

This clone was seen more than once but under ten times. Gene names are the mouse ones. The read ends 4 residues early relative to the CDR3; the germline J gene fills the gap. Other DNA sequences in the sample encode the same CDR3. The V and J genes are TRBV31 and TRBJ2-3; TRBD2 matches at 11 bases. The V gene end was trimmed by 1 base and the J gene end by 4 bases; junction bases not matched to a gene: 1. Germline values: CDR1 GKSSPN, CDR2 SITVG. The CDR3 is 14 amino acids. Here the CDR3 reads CAWSRDWGSETLYF. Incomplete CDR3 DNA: TGTGCCTGGAGTCGGGACTGGGGGTCAGAA.

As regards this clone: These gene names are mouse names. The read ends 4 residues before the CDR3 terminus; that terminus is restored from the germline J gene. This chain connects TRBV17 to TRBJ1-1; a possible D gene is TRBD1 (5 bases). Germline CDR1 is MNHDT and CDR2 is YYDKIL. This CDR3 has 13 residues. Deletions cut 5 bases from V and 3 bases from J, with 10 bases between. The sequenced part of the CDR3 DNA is TGTGCTAGCAGTTCCTGGGGGGACACA. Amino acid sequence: CASSSWGDT. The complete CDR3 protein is CASSSWGDTEVFF.

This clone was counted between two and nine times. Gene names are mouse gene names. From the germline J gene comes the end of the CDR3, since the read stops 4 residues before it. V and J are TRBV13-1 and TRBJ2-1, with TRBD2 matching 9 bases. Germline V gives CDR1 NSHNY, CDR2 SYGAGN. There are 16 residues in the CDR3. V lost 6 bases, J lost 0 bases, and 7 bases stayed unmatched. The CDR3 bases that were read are TGTGCCAGCACATGGGGGGGCCCGTATAACTATGCT. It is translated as CASTWGGPYNYA. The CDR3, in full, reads CASTWGGPYNYAEQFF.

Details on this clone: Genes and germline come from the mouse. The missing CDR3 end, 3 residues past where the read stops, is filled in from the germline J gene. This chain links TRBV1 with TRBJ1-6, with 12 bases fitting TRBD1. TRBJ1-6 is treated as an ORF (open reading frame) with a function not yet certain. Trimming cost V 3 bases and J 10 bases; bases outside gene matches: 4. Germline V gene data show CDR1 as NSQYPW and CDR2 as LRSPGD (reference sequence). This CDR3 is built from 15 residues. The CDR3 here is CTCSAGTGGRSPLYF. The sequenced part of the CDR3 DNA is TGCACCTGCAGTGCCGGGACAGGGGGCCGATCGCCC.

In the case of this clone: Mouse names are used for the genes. CDR3 region: CASSDGVGGSQNTLYF. CDR3 bases read: TGTGCCAGCAGTGATGGGGTGGGGGGCAGTCAAAAC. J is TRBJ2-4 and V is TRBV13-1; tentative D call: TRBD2 (7 bases). The read finishes 4 residues shy of the CDR3 end, and the germline J gene is used to complete it. This CDR3 has 16 residues. The germline V and J ends were trimmed by 0 bases and 0 bases, with 11 bases remaining between them. CDR1 and CDR2 (germline): NSHNY, SYGAGN.